A selection of T cell receptor beta chains follows, all from one sample in a study of cytomegalovirus exposure and HLA in healthy donors. The method was immunoSEQ multiplex PCR; TCRdb's version includes in-frame clones alone and lacks a portion of them. The table lists about 160,000 clones, roughly three quarters of them singletons. The sequenced sample was PBMCs. These receptors were taken from a man between 60 and 75 years old in good health and CMV-seronegative. Each CDR3 is given with its conserved first and last residue. D genes are given only for firm matches. The listing skips clone size in some rows; elsewhere it reads once, few, many or a size class.

NA	TRBV4-2	TRBJ2-3	TRBD2	TGTGCCAGCAGCCAAGGGGGGGGTGCAGATACGCAGTATTTT	CASSQGGGADTQYF
NA	TRBV5-1	TRBJ1-2	NA	TGCGCCAGCAGCTACCTGAGAAGTTCTAACTATGGCTACACCTTC	CASSYLRSSNYGYTF
NA	TRBV5-1	TRBJ2-1	TRBD1	TGCGCCAGCCAGGGCAGGGGGAGTATCAATGAGCAGTTCTTC	CASQGRGSINEQFF
NA	TRBV11-2	TRBJ1-3	NA	TGTGCCAGCAGGAAGACGGCGGACACCATATATTTT	CASRKTADTIYF
NA	TRBV7-2	TRBJ2-7	TRBD2	TGTGCCAGCAGCATCGTTGGGCAGACTAGCGGGGACGAGCAGTACTTC	CASSIVGQTSGDEQYF
once	TRBV7-9	TRBJ2-1	TRBD2	TGTGCCAGCAGCTTAAGCGGGAGGGTCTACAATGAGCAGTTCTTC	CASSLSGRVYNEQFF
NA	TRBV29-1	TRBJ2-1	TRBD2	TGCAGCGTTGTAGCGGGGGGCGGGGGGAATGAGCAGTTCTTC	CSVVAGGGGNEQFF
NA	TRBV5-1	TRBJ2-7	NA	TGCGCCAGCAGCTTGGCCGCGACAGGCCCCTACGAGCAGTACTTC	CASSLAATGPYEQYF
once	TRBV11-2	TRBJ2-1	NA	TGTGCCAGCAGCTGGGCGACCTCTCCAAATGAGCAGTTCTTC	CASSWATSPNEQFF
NA	TRBV5-1	TRBJ2-3	NA	TGCGCCAGCAGCTTGGGGGGAGTAAATACGCAGTATTTT	CASSLGGVNTQYF
once	TRBV5-1	TRBJ2-1	NA	TGCGCCAGCAGCTTGGAGTGGGGTTTTAGCGGAGTCAATGAGCAGTTCTTC	CASSLEWGFSGVNEQFF
NA	TRBV9	TRBJ2-7	NA	TGTGCCAGCAGCCCCCAGGGGACGGGAATAGACGAGCAGTACTTC	CASSPQGTGIDEQYF
NA	TRBV15	TRBJ2-1	NA	TGTGCCACCCCCTCTGGGACTCCGTACAGTGAGCAGTTCTTC	CATPSGTPYSEQFF
NA	TRBV15	TRBJ2-1	NA	TGTGCCACCAGCAGAGGCTCGGCAGGGAACAATGAGCAGTTCTTC	CATSRGSAGNNEQFF
NA	TRBV21-1	TRBJ1-1	NA	TGTGCCGGAATAACGACAGGGAGGACTGAAGCTTTCTTT	CAGITTGRTEAFF
NA	TRBV19	TRBJ2-1	TRBD1	TGTGCCAGTAGTATGGACAGGGTTGGCGACAATGAGCAGTTCTTC	CASSMDRVGDNEQFF
NA	TRBV4-1	TRBJ1-2	NA	TGCGCCAGCAGCCCCGCTAGGGGCGCCCACTATGGCTACACCTTC	CASSPARGAHYGYTF
NA	TRBV20-1	TRBJ2-5	NA	TGCAGTGCCATGGCAGAAGAGACCCAGTACTTC	CSAMAEETQYF
NA	TRBV6-1	TRBJ1-1	TRBD1	TGTGCCAGCAGTACGGGACAGGGAGAGGCTTTCTTT	CASSTGQGEAFF
few	TRBV7-2	TRBJ1-2	NA	TGTGCCAGCAGCTTAGGCACTTCTCCCTATGGCTACACCTTC	CASSLGTSPYGYTF
NA	TRBV18	TRBJ1-5	NA	TGTGCCAGCTCACCGTACGGGGATAGAAATCAGCCCCAGCATTTT	CASSPYGDRNQPQHF
NA	TRBV9	TRBJ2-5	TRBD2	TGTGCCAGCAGCGTAGGTCCAGCGGGGACTCAAGAGACCCAGTACTTC	CASSVGPAGTQETQYF
NA	TRBV6-5	TRBJ1-1	NA	TGTGCCAGCAGTTACTCGAGGGCGGCGAACACTGAAGCTTTCTTT	CASSYSRAANTEAFF
NA	TRBV9	TRBJ2-1	NA	TGTGCCAGCAGCGTAGTTCCGGGTCCATCCTACAATGAGCAGTTCTTC	CASSVVPGPSYNEQFF
NA	TRBV11-2	TRBJ2-1	TRBD2	TGTGCCAGCAGCTTCCCTAGCGGGAGGAGTGGTGAGCAGTTCTTC	CASSFPSGRSGEQFF
NA	TRBV19	TRBJ1-5	NA	TGTGCCAGTAGTATCCTCGGGAATCAGCCCCAGCATTTT	CASSILGNQPQHF